What follows are 23 T cell receptor beta chains derived from one specimen sequenced in a study of T cell responses to AZD1222 COVID-19 vaccine. The protocol was immunoSEQ multiplex PCR, while the TCRdb copy is restricted to in-frame clones and leaves out a portion. There are about 110,000 clones in the sample; 70% to 90% occur only once, and roughly 3% lies in the top ten. The sample in question was peripheral blood, obtained on day 0 of AZD1222 vaccination. Receptors were obtained from an adult in good health.

V usage is TRBV5-1 and J usage is TRBJ1-3; tentatively, D is TRBD1 (5 bases). The CDR3 is 16 amino acids. Trimming removed 0 bases from V and 0 bases from J, with 10 bases in between. Per germline, CDR1 SGHRS and CDR2 YFSETQ. The CDR3 nucleotides read TGCGCCAGCAGCTTGGAGGGACGGAACTCTGGAAACACCATATATTTT. It encodes CASSLEGRNSGNTIYF.

The genes are TRBV6-1 and TRBJ1-2; possible D gene TRBD1, 5 bases. Germline V gene sequence: CDR1 MNHNS, CDR2 SASEGT. This CDR3 spans 13 amino acids. The V gene lost 1 base and the J gene lost 8 bases, with 11 bases spanning the gap. The CDR3 sequence: CASSEGGDRGYTF. The CDR3 DNA follows: TGTGCCAGCAGTGAAGGGGGGGACCGGGGCTACACCTTC.

This chain joins TRBV9 and TRBJ2-2; the match to TRBD2 covers 8 bases. The germline V gene has CDR1 SGDLS and CDR2 YYNGEE. J lost 1 base, V lost 2 bases, and 4 bases had no gene match. The CDR3 spans 16 residues. The CDR3 bases are TGTGCCAGCAGCGTCGGGGGGGCGGTGAACACCGGGGAGCTGTTTTTT. Translation gives CASSVGGAVNTGELFF.

The chain combines TRBV9 with TRBJ2-1, with 10 bases identical to TRBD2. Germline V lookup: CDR1 SGDLS, CDR2 YYNGEE. The CDR3 is made up of 18 amino acids. J gave up 3 bases and V 5 bases, and 14 bases lay outside the gene matches. The CDR3 DNA is TGTGCCAGCAGTCCCATGGGGGGACTAGCGACCAACTACAATGAGCAGTTCTTC. It is translated as CASSPMGGLATNYNEQFF.

CDR3 sequence: CASSLGPATGGYTF. CDR3 nucleotide sequence: TGTGCCAGCAGCTTAGGGCCGGCGACGGGGGGCTACACCTTC. The chain is built from TRBV7-2 and TRBJ1-2; no clear D. This CDR3 spans 14 amino acids. Germline V lookup: CDR1 SGHTA, CDR2 FQGNSA. Deletions cut 1 base from V and 8 bases from J, with 14 bases between.

The rearrangement joins TRBV19 to TRBJ2-1; 13 nucleotides align to TRBD2. The V and J ends lost 7 bases and 5 bases, in that order; junction bases with no gene match: 2. The CDR3 extends over 14 amino acids. Per the germline V gene, CDR1 is LNHDA and CDR2 is SQIVND (reference sequence). The CDR3 is CASIGTSGNNEQFF. Written as DNA, the CDR3 is TGTGCCAGTATCGGGACTAGCGGGAACAATGAGCAGTTCTTC.

V is TRBV30 and J is TRBJ2-1; tentatively, D is TRBD2 (7 bases). V was trimmed by 0 bases and J by 4 bases, leaving 13 bases between them. This CDR3 contains 15 residues. CDR1 and CDR2 from the germline V gene are GTSNPN and SVGIG (reference sequence). The CDR3 nucleotides read TGTGCCTGGAGTGTACAGGGAGCGGGGTACAATGAGCAGTTCTTC. It codes for CAWSVQGAGYNEQFF. The variable domain in full, with the rest retrieved from reference TRBV30 and TRBJ2-1, is SQTIHQWPATLVQPVGSPLSLECTVEGTSNPNLYWYRQAAGRGLQLLFYSVGIGQISSEVPQNLSASRPQDRQFILSSKKLLLSDSGFYLCAWSVQGAGYNEQFFGPGTRLTVL.

The V call is TRBV6-5, the J call TRBJ2-7, with D unresolved. CDR1 is MNHEY, CDR2 SVGAGI, per germline. This CDR3 region has 14 residues. Trimming cost V 7 bases and J 1 base, with 14 bases left between them. CDR3 in amino acids: CASKTVFASYEQYF. CDR3 DNA sequence: TGTGCCAGCAAAACGGTATTTGCTTCCTACGAGCAGTACTTC.

This chain links TRBV28 with TRBJ1-6; D is unresolved. The V and J ends lost 10 bases and 9 bases respectively, with 16 bases between them. The CDR3 is 13 amino acids. Looked up from germline, CDR1 is MDHEN and CDR2 is SYDVKM. CDR3 in amino acids: CATCDELGSPLHF. In DNA form, the CDR3 reads TGTGCCACCTGCGACGAATTAGGTTCACCCCTCCACTTT.

The chain is built from TRBV5-1 and TRBJ2-5, with a tentative D call TRBD2 (5 bases). Trimming stripped 0 bases from V and 5 bases from J, with 5 bases between. Germline V gene sequence: CDR1 SGHRS, CDR2 YFSETQ. The CDR3 consists of 12 residues. Here the CDR3 DNA reads TGCGCCAGCAGCTTGGGGAGGGAGACCCAGTACTTC. Protein sequence: CASSLGRETQYF.

CDR3 protein: CASSVVASGYNEQFF. In DNA, the CDR3 is TGTGCCAGCAGCGTAGTGGCTAGCGGCTACAATGAGCAGTTCTTC. The chain is built from TRBV9 and TRBJ2-1, with 7 positions matching TRBD2. After removal of 0 bases from V and 3 bases from J, the junction contained 3 bases not matched to a gene. The CDR3 covers 15 residues. The V gene's germline CDR1 is SGDLS and CDR2 YYNGEE.

This chain joins TRBV7-9 and TRBJ2-7; no clear D gene. Germline-derived CDR1 and CDR2 are SEHNR and FQNEAQ (reference sequence). The CDR3 consists of 13 residues. V lost 5 bases, J lost 2 bases, and 10 bases lay in between. This CDR3 is CASSAPTTYEQYF. The CDR3 DNA follows: TGTGCCAGCAGCGCGCCCACAACCTACGAGCAGTACTTC.

The chain has TRBV5-6 and TRBJ2-1; 11 bases are a match to TRBD2. This CDR3 is built from 15 residues. V shed 7 bases, J shed 9 bases, and the junction held 12 bases outside the gene matches. The V gene's germline CDR1 is SGHDT and CDR2 YYEEEE. The CDR3 DNA follows: TGTGCCAGCGGGACTAGCGGCCGAGGGGTCCTTGAGCAGTTCTTC. As protein: CASGTSGRGVLEQFF.

The V and J genes are TRBV28 and TRBJ1-5; 9 positions agree with TRBD1. The CDR3 spans 14 residues. V shed 6 bases, J shed 8 bases, and the junction held 8 bases outside the gene matches. From germline, CDR1 is MDHEN and CDR2 SYDVKM. CDR3 protein: CASRSTGGAKPQHF. CDR3 in DNA: TGTGCCAGCAGATCAACAGGGGGCGCAAAGCCCCAGCATTTT.

This clone was found once. This chain links TRBV27 with TRBJ2-3, with 13 nucleotides matching TRBD2. The V gene end was trimmed by 11 bases and the J gene end by 5 bases; junction bases not matched to a gene: 13. The germline CDR1 and CDR2 sequences are MNHEY and SMNVEV (reference sequence). The CDR3 sequence is 16 residues long. The CDR3 nucleotides read TGTGCCCTTCGGACTAGCGGGGGTCCCACCGAAGATACGCAGTATTTT. Residues: CALRTSGGPTEDTQYF.

This clone was recorded only once. J is TRBJ2-1 and V is TRBV5-1; D is unclear. CDR3 length: 16 amino acids. V lost 5 bases and J lost 9, with 24 bases in between. The V gene's germline CDR1 is SGHRS and CDR2 YFSETQ. The CDR3 spells CASRATPSVSPTEQFF. CDR3 DNA: TGCGCCAGCAGGGCAACCCCGTCAGTGTCTCCTACTGAGCAGTTCTTC.

The chain combines TRBV19 with TRBJ1-5; tentative D call: TRBD1 (6 bases). Germline V gene sequence: CDR1 LNHDA, CDR2 SQIVND (reference sequence). Trimming took off 3 bases at V and 3 bases at J, with 12 bases between the two ends. The CDR3 runs to 15 residues. CDR3 amino acids: CASSILDSYNQPQHF. CDR3 coding DNA: TGTGCCAGTAGTATTTTGGACAGCTACAATCAGCCCCAGCATTTT.

CDR3 sequence (DNA): TGTGCCAGCAGCTTACTAGCGGGAGCTTCCAATGAGCAGTTCTTC. Translated: CASSLLAGASNEQFF. The rearrangement links TRBV7-9 to TRBJ2-1; 10 bases fit TRBD2. The CDR3 contains 15 residues. V was pared by 2 bases and J by 6 bases, with 4 bases of the junction left unmatched. Germline CDR1 reads SEHNR; CDR2 reads FQNEAQ (reference sequence). The whole variable domain, filled in from reference TRBV7-9 and TRBJ2-1, reads DTGVSQNPRHKITKRGQNVTFRCDPISEHNRLYWYRQTLGQGPEFLTYFQNEAQLEKSRLLSDRFSAERPKGSFSTLEIQRTEQGDSAMYLCASSLLAGASNEQFFGPGTRLTVL.

This clone was counted between two and nine times. The chain carries TRBV3-1 (or the pseudogene TRBV3-2) and TRBJ2-3; possible D gene TRBD2, 5 bases. Trimming took off 2 bases at V and 6 bases at J, with 9 bases between the two ends. The CDR3 runs 13 residues. Germline V gives CDR1 LGHDT, CDR2 YNNKEL (reference sequence). The CDR3 sequence: CASSQNGGDTQYF. CDR3 sequence (DNA): TGTGCCAGCAGCCAAAATGGCGGGGATACGCAGTATTTT.

V usage is TRBV28 and J usage is TRBJ1-2; 8 bases align to TRBD1. The CDR3 consists of 16 residues. The germline V gene encodes CDR1 MDHEN and CDR2 SYDVKM. V shed 7 bases, J shed 6 bases, and the junction held 16 bases outside the gene matches. The CDR3: CASIIVGRQGADGYTF. The CDR3 region has the DNA TGTGCCAGCATCATTGTGGGGAGGCAGGGGGCGGATGGCTACACCTTC.

This chain joins TRBV20-1 and TRBJ1-5, with D tentatively TRBD1 (5 bases). Germline V CDR1 and CDR2: DFQATT, SNEGSKA (reference sequence). The CDR3 length is 13 residues. V was shortened by 3 bases and J by 1 base, with 7 bases between the two germline ends. CDR3: CSASSGSNQPQHF. The CDR3 DNA follows: TGCAGTGCTAGTTCAGGGAGCAATCAGCCCCAGCATTTT.

A single count supports this clone. The rearrangement joins TRBV28 to TRBJ2-7; tentatively, D is TRBD1 (6 bases). V dropped 7 bases and J dropped 6 bases, with 10 bases sitting between them. This CDR3 has 11 amino acids. From germline, CDR1 is MDHEN and CDR2 SYDVKM. The CDR3 nucleotides read TGTGCCAGCATCGAGGGGGTCGAGCAGTACTTC. This sequence encodes CASIEGVEQYF.

V gene TRBV30 combines with J gene TRBJ1-2, with unresolved D. Per the germline V gene, CDR1 is GTSNPN and CDR2 is SVGIG (reference sequence). The V and J ends lost 2 bases and 4 bases respectively, with 5 bases between them. The CDR3 covers 11 residues. CDR3 protein: CAWSRSYGYTF. The CDR3 coding sequence is TGTGCCTGGAGTCGGAGCTATGGCTACACCTTC.